A single sample gave rise to the 22 T cell receptor beta chains below, sequenced in a study of cytomegalovirus exposure and HLA in healthy donors. Assay used: immunoSEQ multiplex PCR; TCRdb lists only in-frame clones, some missing. The data contain about 180,000 clones, 86% of them singletons. The material sequenced was PBMCs. These TCRs come from a man between 18 and 35 years old in good health and CMV-seropositive.

The chain couples TRBV9 to TRBJ2-7, with 7 bases that match TRBD2. Germline loops: CDR1 SGDLS, CDR2 YYNGEE. V lost 0 bases and J lost 6; bases outside the gene matches: 9. This CDR3 has 15 residues. CDR3 coding DNA: TGTGCCAGCAGCGTAGGGGGCGGGGGAAGGGGCGAGCAGTACTTC. Its protein is CASSVGGGGRGEQYF.

Regarding this clone: Additional DNA sequences in this sample encode the identical CDR3. This rearrangement joins TRBV27 to TRBJ2-7, with 9 positions matching TRBD1. The CDR3 is made up of 14 amino acids. The germline V gene has CDR1 MNHEY and CDR2 SMNVEV (reference sequence). J gave up 2 bases and V 6 bases, and 5 bases lay outside the gene matches. In nucleotides, the CDR3 is TGTGCCAGCAGGACCGGGACAGGGACCTACGAGCAGTACTTC. Translated, it gives CASRTGTGTYEQYF.

V and J are TRBV5-1 and TRBJ2-3, with D possibly being TRBD2 (6 bases). Between the trimmed V and J ends, which lost 2 bases and 1 base, there was a span of 17 bases. CDR3 length: 17 residues. The germline V gene has CDR1 SGHRS and CDR2 YFSETQ. The CDR3 region has the DNA TGCGCCAGCAGCTTATTGGTCGGTAGCGGAGGCACAGATACGCAGTATTTT. This encodes CASSLLVGSGGTDTQYF.

The chain joins TRBV6-5 to TRBJ1-2; no clear D gene. Per the germline V gene, CDR1 is MNHEY and CDR2 is SVGAGI. The CDR3 is 14 amino acids. V dropped 3 bases and J dropped 4 bases, with 12 bases sitting between them. CDR3 protein: CASSYGRGGYGYTF. CDR3 DNA sequence: TGTGCCAGCAGTTATGGACGGGGTGGCTATGGCTACACCTTC.

Written as DNA, the CDR3 is TGCGCCAGCAGCTTAAGGGGCGCCTACGAGCAGTACTTC. It yields the protein CASSLRGAYEQYF. The V gene is TRBV5-1, the J gene TRBJ2-7; D is possibly TRBD1 (5 bases). Germline V gene sequence: CDR1 SGHRS, CDR2 YFSETQ. The CDR3 spans 13 residues. Trimming took off 2 bases at V and 2 bases at J, with 8 bases between the two ends.

Only one count was recorded for this clone. V usage is TRBV5-1 and J usage is TRBJ1-1; D is ambiguous. The CDR3 contains 14 residues. Trimming took off 4 bases at V and 2 bases at J, with 12 bases between the two ends. The germline V gene encodes CDR1 SGHRS and CDR2 YFSETQ. The CDR3 nucleotides are TGCGCCAGCAGCCTACGAGCAGGCAACACTGAAGCTTTCTTT. Its protein is CASSLRAGNTEAFF.

The chain carries TRBV7-2 and TRBJ2-6; 8 nucleotides align to TRBD2. Germline loops: CDR1 SGHTA, CDR2 FQGNSA. V dropped 3 bases and J dropped 1; count of bases not matched to a gene: 5. CDR3 length equals 17 residues. CDR3: CASSLGLVSSGANVLTF. In DNA form, the CDR3 reads TGTGCCAGCAGCTTGGGACTAGTGAGTTCTGGGGCCAACGTCCTGACTTTC.

The table lists this clone with a few counts. The rearrangement uses TRBV27 and TRBJ1-3, with a possible D match to TRBD1 (6 bases). The germline V and J ends were trimmed by 1 base and 1 base, with 17 bases remaining between them. From germline, CDR1 is MNHEY and CDR2 SMNVEV (reference sequence). There are 18 residues in the CDR3. In DNA, the CDR3 is TGTGCCAGCAGTTTATTGTCAGGGGAGAGCCCTTCTGGAAACACCATATATTTT. The encoded protein is CASSLLSGESPSGNTIYF.

The chain joins TRBV6-6 to TRBJ1-2; no clear D. Per the germline V gene, CDR1 is MNHNY and CDR2 is SVGAGI (reference sequence). V lost 0 bases, J lost 9 bases, and 8 bases lay in between. CDR3 length: 12 amino acids. The CDR3, as DNA: TGTGCCAGCAGTTACTCTGGCGGAAGCTACACCTTC. Residues: CASSYSGGSYTF.

This chain joins TRBV18 and TRBJ2-7; D possibly corresponds to TRBD1 (5 bases). Trimming stripped 1 base from V and 0 bases from J, with 7 bases between. The V gene's germline CDR1 is KGHSH and CDR2 LQKENI. This CDR3 is built from 14 residues. Here the CDR3 reads CASSPQGLSYEQYF. CDR3 coding DNA: TGTGCCAGCTCACCACAGGGGCTCTCCTACGAGCAGTACTTC.

The chain links TRBV10-3 to TRBJ2-7; 9 bases agree with TRBD1. V was clipped by 3 bases and J by 0 bases; unmatched bases: 3. Germline V gives CDR1 ENHRY, CDR2 SYGVKD. The CDR3 has 15 residues. CDR3 residues: CAISEETGGSYEQYF. CDR3 DNA sequence: TGTGCCATCAGTGAAGAGACAGGGGGCTCCTACGAGCAGTACTTC.

A remark on this clone: At one end, the junction sequence differs from germline, possibly due to a read error. This chain uses TRBV7-7 with TRBJ1-1; TRBD1 is a possible D gene (6 bases). CDR1 SSHAT and CDR2 FNYEAQ come from the germline V gene (reference sequence). The length of the CDR3 is 11 residues. The CDR3 region is CASSLQGAAFF. CDR3 nucleotide sequence: TGTGCTAGCAGCTTACAGGGTGCAGCTTTCTTT. Drawing the rest from reference TRBV7-7 and TRBJ1-1, the complete variable domain is GAGVSQSPRYKVTKRGQDVTLRCDPISSHATLYWYQQALGQGPEFLTYFNYEAQPDKSGLPSDRFSAERPEGSISTLTIQRTEQRDSAMYRCASSLQGAAFFGQGTRLTVV.

The genes are TRBV7-3 and TRBJ2-3; weak D call: TRBD2 (6 bases). The CDR3 covers 14 residues. V was shortened by 5 bases and J by 0 bases, with 9 bases between the two germline ends. In germline, CDR1 is SGHTA, CDR2 FQGTGA. CDR3 in DNA: TGTGCCAGCAGCGTAAGCGGGAGCACAGATACGCAGTATTTT. As protein: CASSVSGSTDTQYF.

The rearrangement uses TRBV7-9 and TRBJ2-7; 9 nucleotides agree with TRBD2. Losses at the gene ends were 4 bases for V and 5 bases for J; bases not matched to a gene: 9. This CDR3 spans 15 amino acids. Germline lookup yields CDR1 SEHNR and CDR2 FQNEAQ (reference sequence). CDR3 in amino acids: CASSSWREGLNEQYF. The CDR3 DNA sequence: TGTGCCAGCAGCTCCTGGCGGGAGGGCCTCAACGAGCAGTACTTC.

This chain uses TRBV27 with TRBJ2-1, with 7 bases aligning to TRBD2. Germline loops: CDR1 MNHEY, CDR2 SMNVEV (reference sequence). The CDR3 covers 16 residues. The ends lost 6 bases at V and 4 bases at J; junction bases unmatched: 12. CDR3 residues: CASRISSGAFYNEQFF. CDR3 nucleotides: TGTGCCAGCAGGATATCTAGCGGAGCTTTTTACAATGAGCAGTTCTTC.

This clone was detected a few times. Other DNA sequences from this sample encode an identical CDR3 as well. This chain uses TRBV7-9 with TRBJ1-4, with unresolved D. The CDR3 is made up of 12 amino acids. Germline values: CDR1 SEHNR, CDR2 FQNEAQ (reference sequence). The V gene lost 6 bases and the J gene lost 6 bases, with 8 bases spanning the gap. The CDR3 nucleotides are TGTGCCAGCAGGATGAGAGATGAAAAACTGTTTTTT. Protein product: CASRMRDEKLFF.

The V call is TRBV6-1, the J call TRBJ2-3, with 7 bases aligning to TRBD1. The CDR3 has 15 residues. CDR1 and CDR2 (germline): MNHNS, SASEGT. Trimming removed 5 bases from V and 0 bases from J; junction bases left unmatched: 5. CDR3 in amino acids: CASSPWTGSTDTQYF. CDR3 bases: TGTGCCAGCAGTCCGTGGACAGGTAGCACAGATACGCAGTATTTT.

The rearrangement links TRBV9 to TRBJ2-7; 8 bases match TRBD1. This CDR3 comprises 14 residues. Germline loops: CDR1 SGDLS, CDR2 YYNGEE. The V gene end was trimmed by 3 bases and the J gene end by 5 bases; junction bases not matched to a gene: 7. Written as DNA, the CDR3 is TGTGCCAGCAGCGCAGGACAGGGTACGGACGAGCAGTACTTC. Its translation: CASSAGQGTDEQYF.

The chain recombines TRBV15 with TRBJ2-3; 11 bases agree with TRBD2. Germline loops: CDR1 LNHNV, CDR2 YYDKDF (reference sequence). The CDR3 length is 18 residues. V was clipped by 4 bases and J by 2 bases; unmatched bases: 11. The CDR3 sequence: CATSKPLTSGTYTDTQYF. CDR3 bases: TGTGCCACCAGCAAACCATTGACTAGCGGGACCTACACAGATACGCAGTATTTT.

This chain links TRBV27 with TRBJ2-1, with 11 bases fitting TRBD2. The CDR3 extends over 15 amino acids. CDR1 and CDR2 from the germline V gene are MNHEY and SMNVEV (reference sequence). V shed 8 bases and J 4 bases; nucleotides not matched to a gene: 7. CDR3 coding DNA: TGTGCCAGCGCCCCTCGACTAGCGGGGTACAATGAGCAGTTCTTC. Amino acid sequence: CASAPRLAGYNEQFF.

The chain uses TRBV4-3 and TRBJ1-2; perhaps TRBD1 as D (5 bases). CDR1 is LGHNA, CDR2 YSLEER, per germline. Trimming cost V 0 bases and J 0 bases, with 14 bases left between them. The CDR3 contains 17 residues. CDR3 DNA sequence: TGCGCCAGCAGCCAAGAAGATGACAGACTAGCTAACTATGGCTACACCTTC. Protein: CASSQEDDRLANYGYTF.

This clone was counted only a few times. The chain is built from TRBV2 and TRBJ2-7; the match to TRBD2 covers 12 bases. V gave up 9 bases and J gave up 9 bases; unmatched junction bases: 12. The CDR3 contains 14 residues. The V gene's germline CDR1 is SNHLY and CDR2 FYNNEI. CDR3 amino acids: CASLKLAGGSGQYF. In nucleotides, the CDR3 is TGTGCCAGTCTGAAGCTAGCGGGAGGGAGTGGGCAGTACTTC.